The next 9 T cell receptor beta chains were all read from a single sample in a study of blood T cell repertoires in COVID-19. The assay was immunoSEQ multiplex PCR, and TCRdb's table has in-frame clones only and misses some. The repertoire includes fewer than 300,000 clones, 70% to 90% of them detected once, and 0.95% to 1.5% sits in the top ten. The sequenced sample consisted of PBMCs or T cells enriched from blood (not recorded which). The receptors shown here come from a woman aged 40 to 50 with acute COVID-19.

V and J are TRBV7-9 and TRBJ1-1; D remains unclear. Trimming took 5 bases from V and 2 from J, leaving 12 bases between them. The CDR3 loop spans 14 amino acids. Looked up from germline, CDR1 is SEHNR and CDR2 is FQNEAQ (reference sequence). The CDR3 spells CASSPRLQNTEAFF. CDR3 bases: TGTGCCAGCAGCCCAAGACTACAAAACACTGAAGCTTTCTTT.

The chain joins TRBV5-1 to TRBJ2-7, with TRBD2 as a possible D gene (6 bases). V lost 4 bases and J 3 bases, leaving 20 bases between the germline ends. Germline values: CDR1 SGHRS, CDR2 YFSETQ. This CDR3 has 16 amino acids. The CDR3 here is CASSPGPTRGNYEQYV. In DNA, the CDR3 is TGCGCCAGCAGCCCGGGACCGACTCGCGGGAACTACGAGCAGTACGTC.

J is TRBJ2-6 and V is TRBV5-1; D gene unclear. This CDR3 spans 14 amino acids. Trimming took off 6 bases at V and 0 bases at J, with 7 bases between the two ends. Germline values: CDR1 SGHRS, CDR2 YFSETQ. The CDR3 coding sequence is TGCGCCAGCAACCCGGTCTCTGGGGCCAACGTCCTGACTTTC. This codes for CASNPVSGANVLTF. Full variable domain (missing parts from reference TRBV5-1 and TRBJ2-6): KAGVTQTPRYLIKTRGQQVTLSCSPISGHRSVSWYQQTPGQGLQFLFEYFSETQRNKGNFPGRFSGRQFSNSRSEMNVSTLELGDSALYLCASNPVSGANVLTFGAGSRLTVL.

The chain has TRBV30 and TRBJ2-3; 7 bases fit TRBD2. The CDR3 is 15 amino acids. CDR1 is GTSNPN and CDR2 is SVGIG in the germline V gene (reference sequence). V lost 4 bases and J lost 0; bases outside the gene matches: 7. The CDR3 nucleotides read TGTGCCTGGACTCTGGGAGGGTCTAGCACAGATACGCAGTATTTT. It encodes CAWTLGGSSTDTQYF.

The genes are TRBV3-1 (or the pseudogene TRBV3-2) and TRBJ2-3; D possibly corresponds to TRBD2 (5 bases). Per the germline V gene, CDR1 is LGHDT and CDR2 is YNNKEL (reference sequence). CDR3 length equals 14 residues. Trimming cost V 2 bases and J 4 bases, with 10 bases left between them. The CDR3, as DNA: TGTGCCAGCAGCCAAATGGCCGGGGCAGATACGCAGTATTTT. Its protein product is CASSQMAGADTQYF.

This chain connects TRBV27 to TRBJ2-1; 12 bases match TRBD2. Per germline, CDR1 MNHEY and CDR2 SMNVEV (reference sequence). V gave up 2 bases and J gave up 5 bases; unmatched junction bases: 13. This CDR3 spans 19 amino acids. In DNA form, the CDR3 reads TGTGCCAGCAGTTTAGCGGCTAGCGGGAGGGCCTTAGCCAACAATGAGCAGTTCTTC. This encodes CASSLAASGRALANNEQFF.

This chain connects TRBV7-8 to TRBJ2-7; no firm D call. Germline CDR1 reads SGHVS; CDR2 reads FQNEAQ. The ends were cut back, 5 bases at V and 1 base at J, with 9 bases in the middle. The length of the CDR3 is 13 residues. CDR3 residues: CASSRAPSYEQYV. The CDR3 DNA reads as TGTGCCAGCAGCCGGGCCCCTTCCTACGAGCAGTACGTC.

The chain employs TRBV11-2 and TRBJ1-1, with TRBD1 as a possible D gene (5 bases). CDR1 and CDR2 (germline): SGHAT, FQNNGV. The CDR3 contains 15 residues. Trimming stripped 0 bases from V and 4 bases from J, with 12 bases between. The CDR3, as DNA: TGTGCCAGCAGCTTAGAGGTCGGCGGGGGCACTGAAGCTTTCTTT. As protein: CASSLEVGGGTEAFF.

The genes are TRBV14 and TRBJ2-1, with D unclear. Germline CDR1 and CDR2: SGHDN and FVKESK. The CDR3 has 14 residues. The V end lost 1 base, the J end lost 3 bases, and 7 bases lay between the germline ends. The CDR3 region is CASSQGWSYNEQFF. CDR3 sequence (DNA): TGTGCCAGCAGCCAAGGGTGGAGCTACAATGAGCAGTTCTTC.